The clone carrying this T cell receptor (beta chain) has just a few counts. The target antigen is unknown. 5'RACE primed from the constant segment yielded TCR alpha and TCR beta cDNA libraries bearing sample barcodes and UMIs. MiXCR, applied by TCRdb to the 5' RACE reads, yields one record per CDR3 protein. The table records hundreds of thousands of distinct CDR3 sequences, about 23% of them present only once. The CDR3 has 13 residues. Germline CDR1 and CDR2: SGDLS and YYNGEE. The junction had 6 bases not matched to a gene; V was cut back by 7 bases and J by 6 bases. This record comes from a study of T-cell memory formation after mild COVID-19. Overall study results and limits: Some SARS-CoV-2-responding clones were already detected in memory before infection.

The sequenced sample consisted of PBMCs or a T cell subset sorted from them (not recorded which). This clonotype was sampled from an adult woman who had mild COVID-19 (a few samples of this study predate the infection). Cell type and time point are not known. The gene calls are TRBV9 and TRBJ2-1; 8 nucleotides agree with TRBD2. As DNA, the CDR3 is TGTGCCAGCGGCGGGGGGTATACCAATGAGCAGTTCTTC. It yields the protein CASGGGYTNEQFF.